What follows are 22 T cell receptor beta chains derived from one specimen sequenced in a study of Ad26.COV2.S vaccination and SARS-CoV-2 variants. Treatment noted: some 19 received Ad26.COV2.S at low or high dose, single or two shots; several received placebo; per-sample allocation not given. On day 63 after the first injection, vaccine and placebo recipients gave samples. The assay was immunoSEQ multiplex PCR, and TCRdb's table has in-frame clones only and misses some. This table has a few hundred thousand clones, approximately 90% appearing once. The sequences come from peripheral blood, collected in a trial of Ad26.COV2.S vaccine versus placebo. These receptors all stem from a person between 18 and 59 years old who received the Ad26.COV2.S COVID-19 vaccine or a placebo.

The chain is built from TRBV28 and TRBJ1-3; no clear D. Germline CDR1 MDHEN, CDR2 SYDVKM. This CDR3 is 16 amino acids long. The V end was cut by 4 bases, the J end by 4 bases, with 17 bases between. The CDR3 sequence is CASSSPRSPVGNTIYF. The CDR3 bases are TGTGCCAGCAGTTCCCCAAGGAGCCCGGTAGGAAACACCATATATTTT. Supplemented by reference TRBV28 and TRBJ1-3, the full variable domain reads DVKVTQSSRYLVKRTGEKVFLECVQDMDHENMFWYRQDPGLGLRLIYFSYDVKMKEKGDIPEGYSVSREKKERFSLILESASTNQTSMYLCASSSPRSPVGNTIYFGEGSWLTVV.

This chain uses TRBV9 with TRBJ1-6; D possibly corresponds to TRBD1 (5 bases). The CDR3 contains 15 residues. Germline V gene sequence: CDR1 SGDLS, CDR2 YYNGEE. V lost 3 bases to trimming and J lost 9 bases, with 16 bases between them. This chain's CDR3 is CASSETRGGSSPLHF. The CDR3 DNA reads TGTGCCAGCAGCGAAACACGGGGCGGCAGTTCACCCCTCCACTTT.

The CDR3 sequence: CASSLGFAPNEKLFF. DNA of the CDR3: TGCGCCAGCAGCTTAGGTTTTGCTCCTAATGAAAAACTGTTTTTT. This rearrangement joins TRBV5-1 to TRBJ1-4, with D uncertain. The germline V gene has CDR1 SGHRS and CDR2 YFSETQ. This CDR3 contains 15 residues. V was shortened by 2 bases and J by 3 bases, with 11 bases between the two germline ends.

This chain uses TRBV6-6 with TRBJ2-3, with a weak D call TRBD2 (6 bases). Germline CDR1 is MNHNY and CDR2 is SVGAGI (reference sequence). Trimming stripped 6 bases from V and 7 bases from J, with 17 bases between. This CDR3 spans 14 amino acids. CDR3 sequence: CASRGGADGNTQYF. The DNA for the CDR3 is TGTGCCAGCAGAGGAGGGGCCGACGGGAATACGCAGTATTTT.

The V call is TRBV15, the J call TRBJ2-7; possible D gene TRBD2, 6 bases. V lost 3 bases and J 0 bases, leaving 21 bases between the germline ends. This CDR3 region has 18 residues. CDR1 LNHNV and CDR2 YYDKDF come from the germline V gene (reference sequence). CDR3 amino acids: CATSSPRGTGTGSYEQYF. For the CDR3, the DNA is TGTGCCACCAGCAGCCCCCGGGGGACCGGGACTGGCTCCTACGAGCAGTACTTC.

This clone was counted a single time. The chain has TRBV5-4 and TRBJ1-1; 7 bases agree with TRBD1. The germline V gene has CDR1 SGHNT and CDR2 YYREEE (reference sequence). With 3 bases clipped from V and 2 bases from J, the junction kept 4 bases outside the gene matches. CDR3 size: 14 residues. The CDR3 DNA sequence: TGTGCCAGCAGCTGGAGGACAGGCAACACTGAAGCTTTCTTT. This translates into CASSWRTGNTEAFF.

The chain couples TRBV19 to TRBJ2-3; 9 bases fit TRBD1. The CDR3 spans 15 residues. Trimming took 5 bases from V and 4 from J; bases not matched to a gene: 7. Germline V gives CDR1 LNHDA, CDR2 SQIVND (reference sequence). The CDR3 coding sequence is TGTGCCAGTAGTGGCAACAGGGGGCCCGCAGATACGCAGTATTTT. Translating gives CASSGNRGPADTQYF.

The chain carries TRBV25-1 and TRBJ2-1; 9 nucleotides align to TRBD2. The germline gives CDR1 MGHDK, CDR2 SYGVNS. After removal of 3 bases from V and 4 bases from J, the junction contained 1 base not matched to a gene. The CDR3 totals 14 residues. The CDR3 here is CASSDLAGYNEQFF. The CDR3 region has the DNA TGTGCCAGCAGTGACCTAGCGGGGTACAATGAGCAGTTCTTC.

V gene TRBV7-9 combines with J gene TRBJ2-1, with 7 bases that match TRBD2. J was trimmed by 3 bases and V by 5 bases; bases with no gene match: 16. CDR1 is SEHNR and CDR2 is FQNEAQ in the germline V gene (reference sequence). This CDR3 is built from 18 residues. Here the CDR3 reads CASSVFPQASGYYNEQFF. The DNA of the CDR3 is TGTGCCAGCAGCGTATTTCCCCAGGCTAGCGGATACTACAATGAGCAGTTCTTC.

The rearrangement links TRBV5-1 to TRBJ1-5, with 8 positions matching TRBD1. CDR1 is SGHRS and CDR2 is YFSETQ in the germline V gene. Trimming took 4 bases from V and 8 from J; bases not matched to a gene: 8. The CDR3 has 14 amino acids. CDR3 in DNA: TGCGCCAGCAGCCCAGGGGGCGGTTATGAGCCCCAGCATTTT. It encodes CASSPGGGYEPQHF.

This clone was recorded only once. V is TRBV2 and J is TRBJ2-3, with unresolved D. This CDR3 has 15 residues. Trimming stripped 8 bases from V and 0 bases from J, with 15 bases between. CDR1 is SNHLY, CDR2 FYNNEI, per germline. The CDR3 here is CASPSFRKSTDTQYF. Written as DNA, the CDR3 is TGTGCCAGCCCCTCTTTTCGGAAAAGCACAGATACGCAGTATTTT. Together with reference TRBV2 and TRBJ2-3, the CDR3 gives the full variable domain: EPEVTQTPSHQVTQMGQEVILRCVPISNHLYFYWYRQILGQKVEFLVSFYNNEISEKSEIFDDQFSVERPDGSNFTLKIRSTKLEDSAMYFCASPSFRKSTDTQYFGPGTRLTVL.

The chain combines TRBV2 with TRBJ2-1, with D perhaps being TRBD1 or TRBD2 (6 bases each). The CDR3 length is 14 residues. Trimming pared 4 bases from V and 10 bases from J, leaving 17 bases between. Germline CDR1 is SNHLY and CDR2 is FYNNEI. The DNA for the CDR3 is TGTGCCAGCAGTGGTTCGGGGGCGCTTCGGGAGCAGTTCTTC. It codes for CASSGSGALREQFF.

The rearrangement links TRBV20-1 to TRBJ1-1; D not certain. The CDR3 length is 11 residues. The ends were cut back, 5 bases at V and 4 bases at J, with 8 bases in the middle. Germline V gene lookup returns CDR1 DFQATT and CDR2 SNEGSKA (reference sequence). The CDR3 region is CSAARGTEAFF. As DNA, the CDR3 is TGCAGTGCTGCACGAGGCACTGAAGCTTTCTTT.

The chain recombines TRBV6-4 with TRBJ1-2; D is ambiguous. The CDR3 is 13 amino acids. Trimming stripped 6 bases from V and 2 bases from J, with 10 bases between. CDR1 and CDR2 from the germline V gene are MRHNA and SNTAGT. CDR3 sequence reads: CASRTGKNYGYTF. The DNA of the CDR3 is TGTGCCAGCAGGACCGGAAAGAACTATGGCTACACCTTC.

The chain links TRBV6-1 to TRBJ2-3; TRBD2 aligns across 7 bases. Germline loops: CDR1 MNHNS, CDR2 SASEGT. There are 16 residues in the CDR3. V gave up 4 bases and J gave up 2 bases; unmatched junction bases: 9. CDR3 sequence reads: CASSAFWRGITDTQYF. DNA of the CDR3: TGTGCCAGCAGTGCCTTTTGGCGGGGGATCACAGATACGCAGTATTTT.

The rearrangement uses TRBV5-1 and TRBJ1-3, with 10 bases lining up with TRBD1. Trimming at V came to 6 bases and at J to 3 bases, leaving 6 bases not matched to a gene. The germline V gene has CDR1 SGHRS and CDR2 YFSETQ. The CDR3 covers 15 residues. CDR3 nucleotide sequence: TGCGCCAGCAAACCTGGGACAGGGGTTGGAAACACCATATATTTT. Amino acids: CASKPGTGVGNTIYF.

The chain carries TRBV7-2 and TRBJ2-5; tentative D call: TRBD2 (6 bases). Trimming removed 6 bases at V and 5 bases at J, with 19 bases between. CDR1 is SGHTA and CDR2 is FQGNSA in the germline V gene. The CDR3 spans 15 residues. CDR3 protein: CASRSRGTRGETQYF. CDR3 nucleotides: TGTGCCAGCAGATCACGGGGGACCCGGGGGGAGACCCAGTACTTC.

V usage is TRBV11-3 and J usage is TRBJ2-1; 11 nucleotides match TRBD2. Unmatched junction bases numbered 3, after V lost 5 bases and J lost 3 bases. Germline V gives CDR1 SGHNT, CDR2 YENEEA. The CDR3 length is 15 residues. The CDR3 region is CASSPGTSGYNEQFF. In DNA, the CDR3 is TGTGCCAGCAGCCCCGGGACTAGCGGCTACAATGAGCAGTTCTTC.

This chain joins TRBV11-2 and TRBJ2-4; tentatively, D is TRBD1 or TRBD2 (5 bases each). V was clipped by 5 bases and J by 2 bases, with 10 bases between them. CDR3 size: 14 residues. CDR1 is SGHAT, CDR2 FQNNGV, per germline. CDR3 in amino acids: CASSLRDPKNIQYF. CDR3 in DNA: TGTGCCAGCAGCCTCCGGGACCCCAAAAACATTCAGTACTTC.

In DNA form, the CDR3 reads TGTGCCTGGTGTGACTCTGGAAACACCATATATTTT. It encodes CAWCDSGNTIYF. The chain is built from TRBV30 and TRBJ1-3, with D unclear. Trimming pared 5 bases from V and 0 bases from J, leaving 5 bases between. CDR1 GTSNPN and CDR2 SVGIG come from the germline V gene (reference sequence). This CDR3 comprises 12 residues.

The J gene is TRBJ1-2, the V gene TRBV4-1; D is perhaps TRBD1 (6 bases). V shed 6 bases and J shed 3 bases, with 17 bases lying between them. From germline, CDR1 is MGHRA and CDR2 YSYEKL. CDR3 length equals 15 residues. Written as DNA, the CDR3 is TGCGCCAGCAGTCAAAAGGGGGGCTTGTACTATGGCTACACCTTC. This translates into CASSQKGGLYYGYTF.

The gene calls are TRBV11-2 and TRBJ1-4, with TRBD1 as a possible D gene (5 bases). V was pared by 7 bases and J by 7 bases, with 16 bases between. The CDR3 has 14 residues. Germline assignment: CDR1 SGHAT and CDR2 FQNNGV. Here the CDR3 reads CASNRRGEFEKLFF. DNA of the CDR3: TGTGCCAGCAATCGGCGGGGGGAGTTTGAAAAACTGTTTTTT. Looking up the rest from reference TRBV11-2 and TRBJ1-4 gives the full variable domain: EAGVAQSPRYKIIEKRQSVAFWCNPISGHATLYWYQQILGQGPKLLIQFQNNGVVDDSQLPKDRFSAERLKGVDSTLKIQPAKLEDSAVYLCASNRRGEFEKLFFGSGTQLSVL.